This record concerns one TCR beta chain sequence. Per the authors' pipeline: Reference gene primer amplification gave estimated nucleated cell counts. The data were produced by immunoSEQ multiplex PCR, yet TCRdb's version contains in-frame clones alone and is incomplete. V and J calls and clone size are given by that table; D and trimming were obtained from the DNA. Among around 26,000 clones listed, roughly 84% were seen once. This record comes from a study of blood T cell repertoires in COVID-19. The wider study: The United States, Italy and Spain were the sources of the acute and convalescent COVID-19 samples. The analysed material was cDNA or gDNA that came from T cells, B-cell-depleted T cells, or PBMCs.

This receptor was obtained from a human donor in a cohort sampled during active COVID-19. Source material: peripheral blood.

This CDR3 is CASSYHRSSSYEQYF. The CDR3 DNA follows: TGTGCCAGCAGCTACCACAGGAGCAGCTCCTACGAGCAGTACTTC. The V gene is TRBV7-9, the J gene TRBJ2-7; D is possibly TRBD1 (5 bases). Germline lookup yields CDR1 SEHNR and CDR2 FQNEAQ (reference sequence). Trimming shortened V by 4 bases and J by 0 bases, and 13 bases separated the two germline ends. CDR3 length equals 15 residues.